This TCR beta chain originates from a study of patients and donors after allogeneic stem cell transplantation (dated by TCRdb to 2019 to 2021). Germline trimming: 2 bases from V, 4 bases from J; junction bases outside gene matches: 11. CDR1 and CDR2 are drawn from the germline V gene (reference sequence): DFQATT, SNEGSKA. Measured from the cysteine to the phenylalanine, the CDR3 is 16 residues long. Only CDR3 DNA remains: 48 bases, in frame from the first base. Libraries were prepared through RT-PCR. Reads for this sample came from a NextSeq 550. The public sequencing data were trimmed at Q25 with fastp and processed into clonotypes with MiXCR by TCRdb, which kept only in-frame beta chains. Rows matching on CDR3 protein sequence are summarized as one entry with the most common DNA and genes. Across this sample there are some 880,000 distinct CDR3 sequences, with under 20% seen only once. 5% to 6.5% of the sample goes to the ten largest clones.

In regard to this clonotype: Its antigen is currently not known. No per-base quality is available; no much larger clone lies one base away.

The receptor was derived from a human donor who was either an allogeneic HSCT recipient or a stem cell or donor lymphocyte infusion donor (not recorded which). It is not recorded whose cells these are; they may come from a transplant donor. The V and J genes are TRBV20-1 and TRBJ1-5; 7 middle bases align to TRBD1. Sequencing was performed on blood, either unsorted or a sorted T cell fraction (not recorded which). The DNA sequence is TGCAGTGCTAGACTCCCCCGACAGGGACGGAATCAGCCCCAGCATTTT. This sequence encodes CSARLPRQGRNQPQHF.